This paragraph reports one T cell receptor beta chain. Its recognized antigen is unknown. No much larger clone exists at a distance of one base, and base qualities are not known. The data belong to a study of blood T cell repertoires in COVID-19 (dated by TCRdb to 2019 to 2021). With regard to the full study: The collaborator samples originated in the United States, Italy and Spain and spanned the acute and convalescent phases of COVID-19. Where HLA class I and class II types were available, the types were taken from metadata supplied by the sample provider, not from assay-based typing. A de-identified subject ID, COVID-19 status, age in years and sex were almost always included in the sample metadata. Samples were obtained from the ongoing ImmuneRACE study (first 160 participants) and from some 1,300 subjects provided by 6 global collaborators. A freely available public database, intended as a resource for researchers studying the immune response to SARS-CoV-2, is where the repertoires were released. The dataset comprised deeply sampled blood TCRbeta repertoires from subjects exposed to, actively infected with, or recovered from COVID-19. The material from the prospective study consisted of cDNA or gDNA derived from T cells, B-cell-depleted T cells, or PBMCs. Beyond this particular receptor, the publication reports: How much clinical and demographic metadata was included differed by source and by participant, and the metadata was provided uncurated.

TCRbeta CDR3 regions were amplified from genomic DNA using the immunoSEQ Assay, a bias-controlled multiplex PCR. From the authors' description of their analysis: Nucleated cell counts per sample were estimated from amplification of reference gene primers within the assay. To quantify the absolute abundance of each unique TCRbeta CDR3 rearrangement, sequence reads were collapsed and filtered. Productive Simpson clonality was computed per sample as the square root of Simpson's diversity index over productive rearrangements. TCRdb stores this immuneACCESS table with in-frame sequences only. Part of the clones is absent; in the studies checked, under half of the shortfall reflects unresolved V genes, and no reason is known for the rest. That table is the source of V, J and clone size, and D and trimming were worked out from the DNA. The sample table holds roughly 300,000 clones, of which 90% were seen once. The ten largest clones add up to 0.95% to 1.3% of the sample.

The germline V and J ends show losses of 0 bases and 5 bases respectively, and no gene match explains 4 bases of the junction. The germline V gene (reference sequence) sets CDR1 to SEHNR and CDR2 to FQNEAQ. Including cysteine and phenylalanine, the CDR3 has 15 amino acids. Left in the record is the CDR3 DNA by itself, 45 bases read in frame from the first base. Participants in the prospective study were enrolled through a virtual design, were aged roughly 18 to 100 years, and lived in some 24 United States geographic areas. To assign participants to cohorts, the prospective study relied on clinical history that participants themselves reported in a screening survey and a study questionnaire. Recovered participants in ImmuneRACE Cohort 3 were defined as having two consecutive negative NP/OP PCR tests, clearance from a healthcare professional, or resolution of symptoms. Each participant in the prospective study had whole blood, serum and a nasopharyngeal or oropharyngeal swab collected by mobile phlebotomists. Prospective study participants could optionally give additional blood draws and questionnaires over an approximately two-month period. Blood samples from the prospective study were shipped frozen or at room temperature prior to DNA extraction.

The specimen was PBMCs or T cells enriched from blood (not recorded which). This TCR was recovered from a woman in her twenties or thirties who had recovered from COVID-19. The chain links TRBV7-9 with TRBJ1-3, with 7 bases aligning to TRBD1. The base sequence is TGTGCCAGCAGCTTAGCATCGACAGGGAGAAACACCATATATTTT. It translates to CASSLASTGRNTIYF. Where the CDR3 stops, the reference TRBV7-9 and TRBJ1-3 genes take over; the full variable domain is DTGVSQNPRHKITKRGQNVTFRCDPISEHNRLYWYRQTLGQGPEFLTYFQNEAQLEKSRLLSDRFSAERPKGSFSTLEIQRTEQGDSAMYLCASSLASTGRNTIYFGEGSWLTVV.